This T cell receptor (beta chain) was sequenced during a study of T cells in Graves' hyperthyroidism and ophthalmopathy. General study findings and limits: Clonotypes that were expanded in thyroid above 0.001 mostly appeared in blood too. Ophthalmopathy cases were set apart from stable hyperthyroidism by a 13 V-J model.

Source material for PBMCs was 10 ml fresh peripheral blood. Amplified TCR beta CDR3 regions derived from RNA transcripts. First-round RT-PCR with HTBI primers amplified the TCR CDR3 region. TCRdb analysed the multiplex PCR reads with MiXCR anew, one entry per CDR3 protein. The sample includes 500,000 to 600,000 distinct CDR3 sequences, around 17% seen only once; the top ten take 15% to 20%. Ten or more counts support this clonotype. Antigen unknown. V was clipped by 2 bases and J by 10 bases, with 15 bases between them. This CDR3 spans 13 amino acids. Germline lookup yields CDR1 DFQATT and CDR2 SNEGSKA (reference sequence).

The sample consisted of blood. The gene calls are TRBV20-1 and TRBJ2-1; perhaps TRBD2 as D (5 bases). The sequence derives from a woman between 18 and 30 years old with Graves' hyperthyroidism. CDR3 protein: CSARRTSAREQFF. The CDR3 DNA follows: TGCAGTGCTAGACGGACTTCAGCGAGAGAGCAGTTCTTC.